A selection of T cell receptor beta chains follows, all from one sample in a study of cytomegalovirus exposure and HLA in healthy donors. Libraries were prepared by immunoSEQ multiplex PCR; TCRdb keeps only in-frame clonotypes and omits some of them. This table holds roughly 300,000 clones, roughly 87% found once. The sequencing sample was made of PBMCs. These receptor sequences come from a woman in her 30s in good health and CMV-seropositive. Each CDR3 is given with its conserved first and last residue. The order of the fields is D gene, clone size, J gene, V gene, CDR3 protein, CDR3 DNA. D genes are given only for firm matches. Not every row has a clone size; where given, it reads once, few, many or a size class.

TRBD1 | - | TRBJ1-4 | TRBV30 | CAWSLGTGVGNNEKLFF | TGTGCCTGGAGCCTCGGGACAGGGGTAGGGAATAATGAAAAACTGTTTTTT
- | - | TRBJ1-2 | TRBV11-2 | CASSFSGDYGYTF | TGTGCCAGCAGCTTTTCGGGCGACTATGGCTACACCTTC
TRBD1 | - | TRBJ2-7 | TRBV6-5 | CASSFGQGGTYEQYF | TGTGCCAGCAGTTTCGGACAGGGAGGAACCTACGAGCAGTACTTC
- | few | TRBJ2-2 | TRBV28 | CASSLPLLSGELFF | TGTGCCAGCAGTTTGCCCTTATTGAGCGGGGAGCTGTTTTTT
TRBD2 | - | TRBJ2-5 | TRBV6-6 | CASSKIAGQETQYF | TGTGCCAGCAGTAAAATAGCGGGCCAAGAGACCCAGTACTTC
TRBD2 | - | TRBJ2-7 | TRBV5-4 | CASSTWTSTYEQYF | TGTGCCAGCAGCACTTGGACTAGTACCTACGAGCAGTACTTC
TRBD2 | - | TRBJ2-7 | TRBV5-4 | CASSTGTSGVLSYEQYF | TGTGCCAGCAGCACCGGGACTAGCGGGGTACTATCCTACGAGCAGTACTTC
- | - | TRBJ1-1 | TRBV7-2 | CASRTGYTNTEAFF | TGTGCCAGCAGGACCGGATACACGAACACTGAAGCTTTCTTT
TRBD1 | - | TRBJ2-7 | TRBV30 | CAWEDTGVTYEQYF | TGTGCCTGGGAAGATACAGGGGTGACCTACGAGCAGTACTTC
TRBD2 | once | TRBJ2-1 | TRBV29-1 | CSVEVGTSGYNEQFF | TGCAGCGTTGAAGTGGGAACTAGCGGCTACAATGAGCAGTTCTTC
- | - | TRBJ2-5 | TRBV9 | CASSLRGVSRETQYF | TGTGCCAGCAGCCTGAGGGGGGTAAGCAGAGAGACCCAGTACTTC
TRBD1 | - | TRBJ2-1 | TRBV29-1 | CSVETGARVHEQFF | TGCAGCGTTGAAACAGGGGCGCGGGTACATGAGCAGTTCTTC
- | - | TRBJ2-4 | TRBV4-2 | CASSRGLTAKNIQYF | TGTGCCAGCAGCCGAGGACTTACGGCCAAAAACATTCAGTACTTC
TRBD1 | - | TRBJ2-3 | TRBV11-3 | CASSPAGTGDPNTQYF | TGTGCCAGCAGCCCAGCCGGGACAGGGGATCCTAATACGCAGTATTTT
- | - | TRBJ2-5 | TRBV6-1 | CASSDWAGIGETQYF | TGTGCCAGCAGTGATTGGGCAGGGATTGGGGAGACCCAGTACTTC
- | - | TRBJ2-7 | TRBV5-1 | CASSGRDMEGYYEQYF | TGCGCCAGCAGCGGACGAGATATGGAGGGCTACTACGAGCAGTACTTC
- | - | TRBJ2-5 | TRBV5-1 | CASSPGGETQYF | TGCGCCAGCAGCCCAGGGGGGGAGACCCAGTACTTC
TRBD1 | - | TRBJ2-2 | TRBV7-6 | CASSLPSGGTGELFF | TGTGCCAGCAGCTTACCCTCAGGGGGCACCGGGGAGCTGTTTTTT
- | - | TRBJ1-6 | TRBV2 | CASGQSNSPLHF | TGTGCCAGCGGACAGAGTAATTCACCCCTCCACTTT
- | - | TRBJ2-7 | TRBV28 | CASSSPDTFYEQYF | TGTGCCAGCAGTTCCCCGGACACGTTCTACGAGCAGTACTTC
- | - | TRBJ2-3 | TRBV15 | CATSEHGTDTQYF | TGTGCCACCAGCGAACACGGGACAGATACGCAGTATTTT
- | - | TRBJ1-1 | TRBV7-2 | CASSLGAAANTEAFF | TGTGCCAGCAGCTTAGGCGCAGCAGCGAACACTGAAGCTTTCTTT
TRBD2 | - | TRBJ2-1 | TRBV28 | CASSPKGLAKGNEQFF | TGTGCCAGCAGTCCCAAGGGACTAGCGAAGGGTAATGAGCAGTTCTTC
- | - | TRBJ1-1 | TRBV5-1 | CASSLVYGAWDGNTEAFF | TGCGCCAGCAGCTTGGTTTACGGAGCCTGGGACGGGAACACTGAAGCTTTCTTT
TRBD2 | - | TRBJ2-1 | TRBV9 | CASSVAAGEYNEQFF | TGTGCCAGCAGCGTAGCAGCGGGGGAGTACAATGAGCAGTTCTTC
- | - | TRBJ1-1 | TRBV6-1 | CASRQGVDTEAFF | TGTGCCAGCAGGCAGGGTGTCGACACTGAAGCTTTCTTT
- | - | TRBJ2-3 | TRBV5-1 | CASSLAGGFTDTQYF | TGCGCCAGCAGCTTGGCAGGAGGGTTCACAGATACGCAGTATTTT
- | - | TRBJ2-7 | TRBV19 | CASSVRGGDFYEQYF | TGTGCCAGTAGTGTTAGAGGAGGGGATTTCTACGAGCAGTACTTC
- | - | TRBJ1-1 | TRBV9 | CASSVRIPARAVNTEAFF | TGTGCCAGCAGCGTCAGGATCCCGGCCAGGGCGGTGAACACTGAAGCTTTCTTT